This is a list of T cell receptor beta chains from one sample in a study of beta chain features in type 1 diabetes. Data came from immunoSEQ multiplex PCR; TCRdb stores just in-frame clones and leaves some out. The data show some 130,000 clones, 7.5% to 9.5% seen once. The sample was central memory CD4+ T cells from blood. The origin of the receptors is a man younger than 40 with type 1 diabetes. Each CDR3 is given with its conserved first and last residue. The D gene is left open where the match is weak. The size field is filled for only some rows; it gives once, few, many or a size class.

D	J	V	size	CDR3	DNA
NA	TRBJ1-5	TRBV6-5	NA	CASSYGGGMPQHF	TGTGCCAGCAGTTACGGTGGGGGCATGCCCCAGCATTTT
TRBD2	TRBJ2-7	TRBV7-9	NA	CASSLVSGGHYEQYF	TGTGCCAGCAGCTTAGTGAGCGGGGGCCACTACGAGCAGTACTTC
TRBD2	TRBJ2-1	TRBV9	NA	CASSSTSGTYNEQFF	TGTGCCAGCAGTTCTACTAGCGGGACTTACAATGAGCAGTTCTTC
TRBD2	TRBJ2-3	TRBV5-1	NA	CASSSRGADTQYF	TGCGCCAGCAGCTCCCGGGGGGCAGATACGCAGTATTTT
NA	TRBJ1-2	TRBV11-3	few	CASTPWGRSGYTF	TGTGCCAGCACTCCGTGGGGGCGCAGTGGCTACACCTTC
NA	TRBJ1-2	TRBV5-4	NA	CASSQPSDKSSGYTF	TGTGCCAGCAGCCAACCCTCGGACAAGTCCTCTGGCTACACCTTC
TRBD1	TRBJ2-1	TRBV7-2	few	CASSRTGEQFF	TGTGCCAGCAGCCGGACAGGTGAGCAGTTCTTC
NA	TRBJ2-3	TRBV11-2	few	CASSFVGGPGGTQYF	TGTGCCAGCAGCTTTGTAGGCGGCCCCGGGGGTACGCAGTATTTT
NA	TRBJ2-2	TRBV2	few	CASRLQGPGELFF	TGTGCCAGCAGATTACAGGGTCCCGGGGAGCTGTTTTTT
NA	TRBJ2-7	TRBV5-4	few	CASSPGGLPFSYEQYF	TGTGCCAGCAGCCCCGGGGGTCTACCCTTCTCCTACGAGCAGTACTTC
NA	TRBJ2-3	TRBV14	many	CASSQYNTQYF	TGTGCCAGCAGCCAATACAATACGCAGTATTTT
NA	TRBJ2-1	TRBV4-3	few	CASSPTYRQDYNEQFF	TGCGCCAGCAGCCCCACCTATCGACAGGACTACAATGAGCAGTTCTTC
NA	TRBJ2-2	TRBV11-3	few	CASSPGTPNTGELFF	TGTGCCAGCAGCCCAGGAACCCCGAACACCGGGGAGCTGTTTTTT
NA	TRBJ2-7	TRBV4-3	few	CASSQDSSGDYEQYF	TGCGCCAGCAGCCAAGATTCGAGCGGAGACTACGAGCAGTACTTC
TRBD2	TRBJ2-5	TRBV6-5	NA	CASRSAGGLITQYF	TGTGCCAGCAGATCAGCGGGGGGCTTGATCACCCAGTACTTC
NA	TRBJ1-5	TRBV2	NA	CASSEQGIGNQPQHF	TGTGCCAGCAGTGAACAGGGAATAGGCAATCAGCCCCAGCATTTT
NA	TRBJ1-4	TRBV21-1	NA	CASSSGQGNEKLFF	TGTGCCAGCAGCAGCGGACAGGGGAATGAAAAACTGTTTTTT
TRBD2	TRBJ2-1	TRBV5-4	few	CASSFGGVAGDEQFF	TGTGCCAGCAGTTTCGGGGGGGTAGCTGGCGATGAGCAGTTCTTC
TRBD1	TRBJ2-5	TRBV7-2	NA	CASSLAGQGRETQYF	TGTGCCAGCAGCTTAGCAGGACAGGGTAGAGAGACCCAGTACTTC
TRBD2	TRBJ2-3	TRBV2	few	CASSGRGGGTDTQYF	TGTGCCAGCAGCGGGAGGGGAGGGGGCACAGATACGCAGTATTTT
NA	TRBJ2-5	TRBV5-4	NA	CASSLVGRTQETQYF	TGTGCCAGCAGCTTGGTGGGGCGGACACAAGAGACCCAGTACTTC
TRBD1	TRBJ2-7	TRBV5-4	NA	CASSSRQGVTYEQYF	TGTGCCAGCAGCTCAAGACAGGGGGTAACCTACGAGCAGTACTTC
NA	TRBJ1-2	TRBV29-1	NA	CSVERANYGYTF	TGCAGCGTTGAAAGAGCTAACTATGGCTACACCTTC
TRBD1	TRBJ1-1	TRBV6-5	few	CASNNRGFDTEAFF	TGTGCCAGCAATAACAGGGGGTTCGACACTGAAGCTTTCTTT
TRBD1	TRBJ2-7	TRBV7-3	few	CASSPTGGEQYF	TGTGCCAGCAGCCCGACAGGGGGCGAGCAGTACTTC
TRBD1	TRBJ1-5	TRBV4-2	NA	CASSPLLQGAGQPQHF	TGTGCCAGCAGCCCTTTATTACAGGGGGCTGGGCAGCCCCAGCATTTT
NA	TRBJ1-1	TRBV7-9	NA	CASSLSASNEAFF	TGTGCCAGCAGCTTAAGTGCGTCGAATGAAGCTTTCTTT
TRBD1	TRBJ2-1	TRBV18	NA	CASSPVGQGDEQFF	TGTGCCAGCTCACCTGTCGGTCAGGGGGATGAGCAGTTCTTC
NA	TRBJ1-2	TRBV28	few	CASSLAAKGYTF	TGTGCCAGCAGTTTGGCAGCGAAAGGCTACACCTTC
NA	TRBJ1-5	TRBV2	NA	CASSYAVSNQPQHF	TGTGCCAGCAGTTACGCAGTTAGCAATCAGCCCCAGCATTTT
TRBD2	TRBJ2-5	TRBV7-8	few	CASSSSAGEGETQYF	TGTGCCAGCAGCTCCTCAGCGGGGGAGGGAGAGACCCAGTACTTC
TRBD1	TRBJ2-2	TRBV9	NA	CASSFGQGGGELFF	TGTGCCAGCAGCTTCGGACAGGGAGGCGGGGAGCTGTTTTTT
TRBD1	TRBJ2-3	TRBV5-1	NA	CASSVDRITDTQYF	TGCGCCAGCAGTGTGGACAGGATCACAGATACGCAGTATTTT
NA	TRBJ2-1	TRBV7-2	NA	CASSLMGTEYNEQFF	TGTGCCAGCAGCTTAATGGGGACTGAATACAATGAGCAGTTCTTC
TRBD2	TRBJ2-4	TRBV28	NA	CASGGGAAQNIQYF	TGTGCCAGTGGGGGGGGAGCGGCACAAAACATTCAGTACTTC
NA	TRBJ2-5	TRBV15	NA	CATSNTRLRAQYF	TGTGCCACCAGCAACACCCGACTCCGGGCCCAGTACTTC
NA	TRBJ2-5	TRBV18	few	CASSPAGTQETQYF	TGTGCCAGCTCACCGGCAGGGACACAAGAGACCCAGTACTTC
NA	TRBJ2-4	TRBV18	NA	CASSPGPAKNIQYF	TGTGCCAGCTCACCAGGGCCCGCCAAAAACATTCAGTACTTC
TRBD1	TRBJ1-2	TRBV6-4	NA	CASRNGQGEGYTF	TGTGCCAGCAGGAACGGACAGGGTGAGGGCTACACCTTC
TRBD2	TRBJ2-1	TRBV5-4	few	CASSYTRTSGGPSSYNEQFF	TGTGCCAGCAGCTACACCAGGACTAGCGGGGGACCCAGCTCCTACAATGAGCAGTTCTTC
NA	TRBJ1-5	TRBV4-3	few	CASSQERGPRGNQPQHF	TGCGCCAGCAGCCAAGAGAGAGGGCCGAGGGGCAATCAGCCCCAGCATTTT
TRBD2	TRBJ2-1	TRBV27	few	CASSLRGYGTSGDYNEQFF	TGTGCCAGCAGTTTAAGAGGGTATGGGACTAGCGGGGACTACAATGAGCAGTTCTTC
NA	TRBJ2-5	TRBV18	few	CASSSNGVVEGETQYF	TGTGCCAGCTCGTCCAACGGTGTGGTGGAGGGAGAGACCCAGTACTTC
NA	TRBJ1-5	TRBV29-1	NA	CSVREMGGGNQPQHF	TGCAGCGTGAGGGAGATGGGTGGGGGCAATCAGCCCCAGCATTTT
NA	TRBJ2-4	TRBV4-1	few	CASSQMGATKNIQYF	TGCGCCAGCAGCCAAATGGGGGCAACCAAAAACATTCAGTACTTC
NA	TRBJ2-2	TRBV14	few	CASSRSGLNTGELFF	TGTGCCAGCAGTCGTAGCGGCTTGAACACCGGGGAGCTGTTTTTT
NA	TRBJ2-1	TRBV7-2	few	CASSVQGDYNEQFF	TGTGCCAGCAGCGTACAGGGTGACTACAATGAGCAGTTCTTC
TRBD1	TRBJ2-5	TRBV28	NA	CASSWSGQGLETQYF	TGTGCCAGCAGTTGGTCGGGACAGGGGCTGGAGACCCAGTACTTC
NA	TRBJ2-6	TRBV19	NA	CASSIRGYGANVLTF	TGTGCCAGTAGTATTAGGGGATATGGGGCCAACGTCCTGACTTTC
TRBD2	TRBJ2-1	TRBV7-2	once	CASSSSGGMNEQFF	TGTGCCAGCAGCTCTAGCGGGGGGATGAATGAGCAGTTCTTC
NA	TRBJ1-5	TRBV6-6	few	CASSTSGNQPQHF	TGTGCCAGCAGCACCTCGGGCAATCAGCCCCAGCATTTT
TRBD1	TRBJ2-1	TRBV5-1	NA	CASSRGQGRSEQFF	TGCGCCAGCAGCAGGGGACAGGGTAGGAGTGAGCAGTTCTTC
NA	TRBJ1-5	TRBV15	few	CATALGSNQPQHF	TGTGCCACCGCTCTAGGTAGCAATCAGCCCCAGCATTTT
TRBD2	TRBJ2-1	TRBV9	NA	CASSVDSGGYNEQFF	TGTGCCAGCAGCGTAGACAGCGGGGGCTACAATGAGCAGTTCTTC
TRBD2	TRBJ2-3	TRBV28	few	CASSLGWLAGATQYF	TGTGCCAGCAGTTTAGGTTGGCTAGCGGGGGCGACGCAGTATTTT
NA	TRBJ2-7	TRBV7-2	many	CASSLEAGREQYF	TGTGCCAGCAGCTTAGAGGCGGGGCGCGAGCAGTACTTC
NA	TRBJ2-5	TRBV9	few	CASSVWAVGGETQYF	TGTGCCAGCAGCGTATGGGCAGTCGGTGGGGAGACCCAGTACTTC